This T cell receptor beta chain was recorded in a study of cytomegalovirus exposure and HLA in healthy donors. Regarding this clone: The target antigen is unknown.

Study results and caveats: Later, an analysis found that TCR clusters from the first cohort tended to co-occur in the 120 validation repertoires. In vitro data verified a few CMV-associated chains as specific for CMV antigens.

Sequenced by immunoSEQ multiplex PCR; TCRdb stores in-frame clones only, minus some. Here the sample spans roughly 120,000 clones, over 75% being singletons. Trimming pared 0 bases from V and 0 bases from J, leaving 15 bases between. The germline V gene has CDR1 WNHNN and CDR2 SYGVQD (reference sequence). This CDR3 has 18 amino acids. This chain uses TRBV10-1 with TRBJ1-5; D uncertain. The specimen was PBMCs. The receptor was derived from a woman in her twenties or thirties in good health and CMV-seronegative. CDR3 sequence reads: CASSESRLGSSSNQPQHF. DNA for the CDR3: TGCGCCAGCAGTGAGTCGAGGTTAGGCAGTAGTAGCAATCAGCCCCAGCATTTT.